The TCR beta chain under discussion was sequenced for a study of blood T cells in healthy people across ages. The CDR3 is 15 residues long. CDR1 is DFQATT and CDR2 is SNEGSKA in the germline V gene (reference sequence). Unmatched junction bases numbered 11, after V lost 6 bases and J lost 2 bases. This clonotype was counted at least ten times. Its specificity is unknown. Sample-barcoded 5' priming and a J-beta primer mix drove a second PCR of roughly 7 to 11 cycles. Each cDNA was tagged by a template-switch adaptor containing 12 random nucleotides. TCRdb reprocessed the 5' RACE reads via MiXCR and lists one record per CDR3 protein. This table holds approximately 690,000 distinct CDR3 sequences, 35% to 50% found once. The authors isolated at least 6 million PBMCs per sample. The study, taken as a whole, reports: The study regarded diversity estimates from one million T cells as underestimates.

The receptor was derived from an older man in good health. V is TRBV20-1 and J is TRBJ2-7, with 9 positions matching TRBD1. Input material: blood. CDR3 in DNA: TGCAGTGCCTTATTTTGGGACAGGGCCACCTACGAGCAGTACTTC. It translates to CSALFWDRATYEQYF.